Given below is one TCR beta chain in context. This sample was included in a study of blood T cell repertoires in COVID-19. Whole-study context: Specimens from acute and convalescent COVID-19 originated in the United States, Italy and Spain. Nucleic acid was either cDNA or gDNA, and it came from T cells, B-cell-depleted T cells, or PBMCs.

Produced via immunoSEQ multiplex PCR; TCRdb's table is partial and in-frame only. The table includes tens of thousands of clones, under 80% detected once. The V end was cut by 4 bases, the J end by 0 bases, with 10 bases between. Germline lookup yields CDR1 SGHRS and CDR2 YFSETQ. The CDR3 is made up of 15 amino acids. The sequenced material came from peripheral blood. The TCR sequence derives from a woman over 75 with active or convalescent COVID-19. The gene calls are TRBV5-1 and TRBJ2-2, with D tentatively TRBD2 (5 bases). The CDR3 DNA sequence: TGCGCCAGCAGCCCTACCGGGACGAACACCGGGGAGCTGTTTTTT. It is translated as CASSPTGTNTGELFF. The full variable domain, rest sourced from reference TRBV5-1 and TRBJ2-2, is KAGVTQTPRYLIKTRGQQVTLSCSPISGHRSVSWYQQTPGQGLQFLFEYFSETQRNKGNFPGRFSGRQFSNSRSEMNVSTLELGDSALYLCASSPTGTNTGELFFGEGSRLTVL.